The TCR beta chain under discussion was sequenced for a study of blood T cells in healthy people across ages. Study-level points and caveats: The fall in TCR beta diversity per million T cells was roughly linear with age. Naive and antigen-experienced cells were not separated, limiting conclusive comparison.

J gave up 2 bases and V 2 bases, and 8 bases lay outside the gene matches. This CDR3 is built from 17 residues. Germline CDR1 is LGHNA and CDR2 is YNFKEQ. The use of a sample-barcoded 5' primer and a J-beta primer mix characterized a second PCR of 7 to 11 cycles. Via MiXCR, TCRdb re-called the 5' RACE reads, giving one row per CDR3 protein. This table holds over 700,000 distinct CDR3 sequences, 25% found once. On this clonotype itself: Antigen specificity is unknown.

The same data also contributed to another study, on T cells of mothers and their children. That report adds: Every mother produced more than 10 million TCR beta CDR3 reads, whereas every child provided about 3 million.

Sequenced: blood. The TCR was taken from a boy younger than 18 in good health. This chain connects TRBV4-2 to TRBJ2-7, with 11 bases identical to TRBD1. The CDR3 DNA follows: TGTGCCAGCAGCCAATATGGACAGGGGGCCCTTACCTACGAGCAGTACTTC. It is translated as CASSQYGQGALTYEQYF.